These T cell receptor beta chains were read from a single sample in a study of CD8+ T cells in alopecia areata. Assay: immunoSEQ multiplex PCR; the TCRdb copy retains only in-frame clones and omits some. The repertoire holds some 110,000 clones, with more than 30% as singletons. Sequencing was carried out using CD4+ T cells sorted from blood. The receptors stem from a human donor with alopecia areata. The CDR3 runs from the conserved cysteine through the conserved F or W. Fields, in order: D gene, clone size, V gene, J gene, CDR3 DNA, CDR3 protein. The D gene is left open where the match is weak. Expanded clones are given a class, and other clones once, few, many or no size at all.

TRBD1	.	TRBV29-1	TRBJ1-2	TGCAGCGTTGATCGGGACAGCAAGAACTATGGCTACACCTTC	CSVDRDSKNYGYTF
.	.	TRBV7-9	TRBJ2-1	TGTGCCAGCAGCTTAGCAGGCCCGGACTCGCCGTTCTTC	CASSLAGPDSPFF
TRBD1	.	TRBV2	TRBJ1-5	TGTGCCAGCGAGGTAACGTACAGGGGTCCCCAGCATTTT	CASEVTYRGPQHF
TRBD1	.	TRBV4-1	TRBJ2-4	TGCGCCAGCAGCCAAGGTCGGGACAGGGAGGACATTCAGTACTTC	CASSQGRDREDIQYF
.	.	TRBV28	TRBJ2-5	TGTGCCAGCGGGCGCAGGGGTAGAGAGACCCAGTACTTC	CASGRRGRETQYF
.	.	TRBV28	TRBJ2-7	TGTGCCAGCAGTCCCCAGCTGGCGGCAATTCCCGTGCAGTACTTC	CASSPQLAAIPVQYF
.	.	TRBV25-1	TRBJ2-1	TGTGCCAGCAGTGAGGCCCAAGGGAATGAGCAGTTCTTC	CASSEAQGNEQFF
.	few	TRBV7-2	TRBJ2-7	TGTGCCAGCAGCTTGAGAACCAGGGAGTGGCGGGGTTACGAGCAGTACTTC	CASSLRTREWRGYEQYF
TRBD2	.	TRBV28	TRBJ2-7	TGTGCCACTGTGACTAGCGGTACCTACGAGCAGTACTTC	CATVTSGTYEQYF
.	few	TRBV29-1	TRBJ2-1	TGCAGCGTAGATGGGAAGGGTCTCCACAATGAGCAGTTCTTC	CSVDGKGLHNEQFF
.	once	TRBV29-1	TRBJ2-7	TGCAGCGTTGGGGTATCCAGGGCCTCCTACGAGCAGTACTTC	CSVGVSRASYEQYF
.	.	TRBV29-1	TRBJ1-2	TGCAGCATTGGCCTGACCTCCCAAACTAATGGCTACACCTTC	CSIGLTSQTNGYTF
TRBD1	.	TRBV5-1	TRBJ2-1	TGCGCCAGCAGCTTACGCTCGGACAGGGTTGAGCAGTTCTTC	CASSLRSDRVEQFF
.	few	TRBV7-2	TRBJ2-1	TGTGCCAGCAGCTTAACCCGGAGCTCCTACAATGAGCAGTTCTTC	CASSLTRSSYNEQFF
TRBD2	few	TRBV4-1	TRBJ2-3	TGCGCCAGCAGCCAAGTTCTACGGGGGGGGTCAGATACGCAGTATTTT	CASSQVLRGGSDTQYF
.	.	TRBV5-1	TRBJ2-2	TGCGCCAGCAGTTTCCAGCGGACGAACACCGGGGAGCTGTTTTTT	CASSFQRTNTGELFF
.	.	TRBV6-5	TRBJ1-1	TGTGGTGTGGGGGCGTCTTACACTGAAGCTTTCTTT	CGVGASYTEAFF
TRBD1	.	TRBV7-2	TRBJ2-7	TGTGCCAGCAGCCCGGACAGGGGGTCCTACGAGCAGTACTTC	CASSPDRGSYEQYF
.	.	TRBV11-2	TRBJ2-7	TGTGCCAGCAGCTTAGGTCGGGACGAGTATTCCTACGAGCAGTACTTC	CASSLGRDEYSYEQYF
.	.	TRBV28	TRBJ2-7	TGTGCCAGCAGTTTATACGGGGTTGTGCACGAGCAGTACTTC	CASSLYGVVHEQYF
.	.	TRBV7-9	TRBJ2-3	TGTGCCAGCAGCCCCTCCGGGGGCACAGATACGCAGTATTTT	CASSPSGGTDTQYF
TRBD1	few	TRBV7-9	TRBJ2-2	TGTGCCAGCAGCCAAGATGTCGGACAGGCCCGAGGGACCGGGGAGCTGTTTTTT	CASSQDVGQARGTGELFF
.	few	TRBV7-9	TRBJ1-1	TGTGCCAGCAGCTATCAGGGTTCTAACACTGAAGCTTTCTTT	CASSYQGSNTEAFF
.	few	TRBV15	TRBJ1-4	TGTGCCACCAGCAGGGACTTAGCTAATGAAAAACTGTTTTTT	CATSRDLANEKLFF
TRBD2	few	TRBV7-9	TRBJ2-1	TGTGCCAGCAGCTTAGCGTCGGGGAGCGGGAGGGCCTTTGAGCAGTTCTTC	CASSLASGSGRAFEQFF
TRBD2	.	TRBV5-1	TRBJ2-7	TGCGCCAGCAGCTTGGAACCTACTAGCGGATACGAGCAGTACTTC	CASSLEPTSGYEQYF
.	few	TRBV18	TRBJ2-2	TGTGCCAGCTCACGGGATGTGGACGGGGAGCTGTTTTTT	CASSRDVDGELFF
.	.	TRBV23-1	TRBJ2-1	TGCGCCAGCAGTCAATCGTTACTAGCAGCCTACAATGAGCAGTTCTTC	CASSQSLLAAYNEQFF